Here is one TCR beta chain with its context. The entry originates in a study of CD8+ T cells in alopecia areata. The germline V gene has CDR1 SGDLS and CDR2 YYNGEE. The CDR3 has 15 amino acids. J lost 5 bases, V lost 0 bases, and 6 bases had no gene match. Once RNA had been extracted, it was reverse transcribed into cDNA to act as the sequencing template. The repertoire was sequenced with immunoSEQ multiplex PCR; TCRdb's copy has only in-frame clones and lacks some. This table has 120,000 or so clones, about 51% appearing once. V is TRBV9 and J is TRBJ2-7; 9 bases align to TRBD1. This sequence originates from a human donor with alopecia areata. Sequenced material: NKG2D-low CD8+ T cells sorted from blood. The chain's CDR3 is CASSVAGTGIDEQYF. For the CDR3, the DNA is TGTGCCAGCAGCGTAGCTGGGACAGGGATCGACGAGCAGTACTTC.